Sequencing of this TCR beta chain was carried out in a study of shared clonotypes between healthy human individuals. Points from the study as a whole: Few donors restricted represented genetic and exposure-history diversity. Researchers sampled only blood; tissue repertoires likely differ.

V lost 0 bases, J lost 4 bases, and 7 bases lay in between. Germline values: CDR1 MNHEY, CDR2 SVGAGI. CDR3 length: 14 amino acids. Free of recent acute infections or vaccinations, the donors were healthy HIV-negative adults. TCRdb's table, derived via immunoSEQ multiplex PCR, lists solely in-frame clones and lacks some. Altogether about 460,000 clones are present, 75% to 80% being singletons, with the ten largest covering 12%. About this clone: Its antigen is unknown.

Sequencing used PBMCs. This receptor was taken from a middle-aged woman in good health. Some clones in this sample may be carry-over from other donors' samples. J is TRBJ2-1 and V is TRBV6-5; no reliable D call. The DNA for the CDR3 is TGTGCCAGCAGTTACTCGATATCATACAATGAGCAGTTCTTC. This encodes CASSYSISYNEQFF.